The T cell receptor beta chain described here comes from a study of cytomegalovirus exposure and HLA in healthy donors. Points on this clone: Its target is unknown.

Study-level points and caveats: Later genetic work tied a missense DCLRE1C variant to beta-chain V and J trimming. Generally TCR sequences proved uncommon, though certain public TCRs appeared in numerous donors. Looking again later, the authors saw that most CMV-associated TCR beta chains seemed HLA-restricted.

Primers included in the PCR were 60 Vbeta and 13 Jbeta primers. This table comes from immunoSEQ multiplex PCR, and its TCRdb copy is limited to in-frame clones, with some not included. The table includes 150,000 to 200,000 clones, around two thirds detected once. Input material: PBMCs. This TCR came from a man aged 35 to 55 in good health and CMV-seronegative.

CDR3 DNA: TGTGCCAGCAGCGAACCGGGACAGGTGACCACCGGGGAGCTGTTTTTT. Translating gives CASSEPGQVTTGELFF. The gene calls are TRBV5-4 and TRBJ2-2, with TRBD1 matching over 8 bases. The V and J ends lost 4 bases and 4 bases, in that order; junction bases with no gene match: 9. The CDR3 spans 16 residues. Germline CDR1 SGHNT, CDR2 YYREEE (reference sequence).